These T cell receptor beta chains were read from a single sample in a study of shared clonotypes between healthy human individuals. Assay: immunoSEQ multiplex PCR; the TCRdb copy retains only in-frame clones and omits some. The profile covers some 2.4 million clones, with more than 85% appearing a single time and about 0.38% taken by the ten largest. The sequencing input was naive CD4+ T cells from PBMCs. These receptors all come from a man in his late teens or twenties in good health. Some clones in this sample may be carry-over from other donors' samples. Each CDR3 is given with its conserved first and last residue. The order of the fields is V gene, D gene, J gene, CDR3 protein, CDR3 DNA. D genes are given only for firm matches.

v_gene: TRBV9
d_gene: TRBD2
j_gene: TRBJ2-3
CDR3aa: CASSVGGRAGDTQYF
CDR3nt: TGTGCCAGCAGCGTAGGCGGGAGGGCCGGAGATACGCAGTATTTT

v_gene: TRBV27
d_gene: TRBD1
j_gene: TRBJ2-2
CDR3aa: CASSSTDRGPMFF
CDR3nt: TGTGCCAGCAGTTCCACGGACAGGGGGCCGATGTTTTTT

v_gene: TRBV27
d_gene: NA
j_gene: TRBJ2-5
CDR3aa: CASSPRTGGETQYF
CDR3nt: TGTGCCAGCAGCCCAAGGACCGGAGGGGAGACCCAGTACTTC

v_gene: TRBV20-1
d_gene: NA
j_gene: TRBJ2-5
CDR3aa: CSASFGSTQYF
CDR3nt: TGCAGTGCTAGTTTCGGGTCGACCCAGTACTTC

v_gene: TRBV5-1
d_gene: TRBD2
j_gene: TRBJ2-1
CDR3aa: CASSLGSEREGRNEQFF
CDR3nt: TGCGCCAGCAGCTTGGGTAGTGAGCGGGAGGGCCGGAATGAGCAGTTCTTC

v_gene: TRBV19
d_gene: NA
j_gene: TRBJ1-1
CDR3aa: CASRVIWDTEAFF
CDR3nt: TGTGCCAGTAGGGTTATTTGGGACACTGAAGCTTTCTTT

v_gene: TRBV27
d_gene: TRBD1
j_gene: TRBJ2-7
CDR3aa: CASRPGTGPREQYF
CDR3nt: TGTGCCAGCAGACCCGGGACAGGGCCTCGGGAGCAGTACTTC

v_gene: TRBV6-5
d_gene: TRBD1
j_gene: TRBJ2-5
CDR3aa: CASRRTGTGRETQYF
CDR3nt: TGTGCCAGCAGGCGTACAGGGACAGGACGAGAGACCCAGTACTTC

v_gene: TRBV18
d_gene: NA
j_gene: TRBJ1-1
CDR3aa: CASSPPSARGAEAFF
CDR3nt: TGTGCCAGCTCACCACCCTCGGCGCGGGGGGCTGAAGCTTTCTTT

v_gene: TRBV27
d_gene: TRBD1
j_gene: TRBJ1-2
CDR3aa: CASSLRDRPNYGYTF
CDR3nt: TGTGCCAGCAGTCTTCGGGACAGGCCCAACTATGGCTACACCTTC

v_gene: TRBV11-2
d_gene: NA
j_gene: TRBJ2-3
CDR3aa: CASSWMDTQYF
CDR3nt: TGTGCCAGCAGCTGGATGGATACGCAGTATTTT

v_gene: TRBV5-6
d_gene: NA
j_gene: TRBJ2-6
CDR3aa: CASSFRAGKRSGANVLTF
CDR3nt: TGTGCCAGCAGCTTTAGGGCCGGCAAGAGGTCTGGGGCCAACGTCCTGACTTTC

v_gene: TRBV19
d_gene: NA
j_gene: TRBJ1-3
CDR3aa: CASGFISGNTIYF
CDR3nt: TGTGCCAGTGGATTTATCTCGGGAAACACCATATATTTT

v_gene: TRBV28
d_gene: NA
j_gene: TRBJ1-1
CDR3aa: CAALGGRGAFF
CDR3nt: TGTGCCGCCTTGGGAGGGAGGGGGGCTTTCTTT